Presented here are 31 T cell receptor beta chains from one specimen sequenced in a study of T cell responses to AZD1222 COVID-19 vaccine. Produced via immunoSEQ multiplex PCR; TCRdb's table is partial and in-frame only. The sample consists of 95,000 to 100,000 clones, around 85% of them appearing once. The material was peripheral blood, obtained 28 days after the second AZD1222 dose. All receptors come from an adult who received the AZD1222 COVID-19 vaccine.

The chain is built from TRBV19 and TRBJ1-2; 7 bases are shared with TRBD1. J was trimmed by 0 bases and V by 5 bases; bases with no gene match: 24. In germline, CDR1 is LNHDA, CDR2 SQIVND (reference sequence). The CDR3 is made up of 21 amino acids. The DNA of the CDR3 is TGTGCCAGTAGTGCCTGGCCCAACATACTAAACAGGGGACAAGCTAACTATGGCTACACCTTC. It translates to CASSAWPNILNRGQANYGYTF.

V is TRBV7-3 and J is TRBJ1-1; D not certain. V dropped 2 bases and J dropped 1 base, with 11 bases sitting between them. This CDR3 spans 15 amino acids. Germline assignment: CDR1 SGHTA and CDR2 FQGTGA. The CDR3 DNA is TGTGCCAGCAGCTTAGGAGTGAGTGAGAACACTGAAGCTTTCTTT. Protein sequence: CASSLGVSENTEAFF.

V usage is TRBV13 and J usage is TRBJ1-5; no clear D gene. Per the germline V gene, CDR1 is PRHDT and CDR2 is FYEKMQ (reference sequence). CDR3 length: 13 amino acids. The V end lost 4 bases, the J end lost 5 bases, and 9 bases lay between the germline ends. CDR3 DNA: TGTGCCAGCAGCTCCGGAGTGGATCAGCCCCAGCATTTT. It encodes CASSSGVDQPQHF.

The V and J genes are TRBV5-1 and TRBJ2-2; no definite D call. Germline CDR1 reads SGHRS; CDR2 reads YFSETQ. The V end lost 5 bases, the J end lost 2 bases, and 13 bases lay between the germline ends. This CDR3 spans 15 amino acids. This CDR3 reads CASRATASNTGELFF. The CDR3 nucleotides are TGCGCCAGCAGAGCTACTGCCTCAAACACCGGGGAGCTGTTTTTT.

This chain joins TRBV6-5 and TRBJ1-6; D ambiguous. This CDR3 contains 14 residues. Germline lookup yields CDR1 MNHEY and CDR2 SVGAGI. V was clipped by 6 bases and J by 4 bases, with 10 bases between them. The CDR3 DNA reads as TGTGCCAGCAGGCCGACCTCTTATAATTCACCCCTCCACTTT. This gives the protein CASRPTSYNSPLHF.

Written as DNA, the CDR3 is TGTGCCAGCAGCGACCACTCCTATAATTCACCCCTCCACTTT. Protein product: CASSDHSYNSPLHF. The chain has TRBV27 and TRBJ1-6; D gene ambiguous. CDR1 and CDR2 from the germline V gene are MNHEY and SMNVEV (reference sequence). CDR3 length equals 14 residues. V lost 6 bases and J 0 bases, leaving 6 bases between the germline ends.

CDR3 DNA: TGCGCCAGCAGCCAATCAGCAGGGGAGGAGACCCAGTACTTC. Its translation is CASSQSAGEETQYF. The chain employs TRBV4-3 and TRBJ2-5; possible D gene TRBD1, 6 bases. Germline V gives CDR1 LGHNA, CDR2 YSLEER. This CDR3 has 14 amino acids. Trimming pared 2 bases from V and 5 bases from J, leaving 12 bases between.

The rearrangement joins TRBV7-9 to TRBJ2-1; TRBD1 or TRBD2 may be the D gene (5 bases each). Germline values: CDR1 SEHNR, CDR2 FQNEAQ (reference sequence). Deletions cut 3 bases from V and 4 bases from J, with 16 bases between. This CDR3 spans 16 amino acids. CDR3 protein: CASSFGGGGAYNEQFF. CDR3 in DNA: TGTGCCAGCAGCTTTGGTGGGGGTGGAGCTTACAATGAGCAGTTCTTC.

The chain uses TRBV7-2 and TRBJ1-1; the D gene is possibly TRBD1 (5 bases). The length of the CDR3 is 14 residues. Per germline, CDR1 SGHTA and CDR2 FQGNSA. With 8 bases removed from V and 4 bases from J, the gap between germline ends came to 17 bases. CDR3 region: CASATRELSTEAFF. CDR3 DNA sequence: TGTGCCAGCGCCACCAGGGAGTTATCCACTGAAGCTTTCTTT.

The V call is TRBV7-2, the J call TRBJ1-2; D gene unclear. CDR1 and CDR2 from the germline V gene are SGHTA and FQGNSA. The CDR3 consists of 15 residues. Trimming pared 2 bases from V and 0 bases from J, leaving 10 bases between. CDR3 DNA: TGTGCCAGCAGCTTATTCAGGCTTCCTAACTATGGCTACACCTTC. As protein: CASSLFRLPNYGYTF.

This chain connects TRBV5-4 to TRBJ1-4, with D hard to call. The CDR3 runs to 12 residues. The V gene lost 4 bases and the J gene lost 7 bases, with 8 bases spanning the gap. CDR1 is SGHNT, CDR2 YYREEE, per germline (reference sequence). CDR3 coding DNA: TGTGCCAGCAGCCCGGATAGTGAAAAACTGTTTTTT. This translates into CASSPDSEKLFF.

This clone was counted between two and nine times. This chain joins TRBV9 and TRBJ1-2; D is unresolved. CDR3 length: 13 amino acids. Looked up from germline, CDR1 is SGDLS and CDR2 is YYNGEE. V lost 3 bases to trimming and J lost 3 bases, with 9 bases between them. CDR3 loop: CASSEDAHYGYTF. CDR3 bases: TGTGCCAGCAGCGAAGACGCCCACTATGGCTACACCTTC.

The chain's CDR3 is CASSYPHVGGGNTEAFF. DNA of the CDR3: TGTGCCAGTAGTTACCCCCACGTTGGGGGTGGGAACACTGAAGCTTTCTTT. This chain uses TRBV19 with TRBJ1-1; a possible D gene is TRBD1 (5 bases). Per germline, CDR1 LNHDA and CDR2 SQIVND (reference sequence). Trimming left V 5 bases short and J 1 base short, with 20 bases between. CDR3 length: 17 amino acids.

This clone has only one observation. The CDR3 spells CASSLGPNPRGLNTGELFF. CDR3 in DNA: TGTGCCAGCAGTTTAGGACCAAACCCCAGGGGGCTAAACACCGGGGAGCTGTTTTTT. The V call is TRBV27, the J call TRBJ2-2; 8 nucleotides match TRBD1. This CDR3 is built from 19 residues. Unmatched junction bases numbered 13, after V lost 2 bases and J lost 2 bases. Germline V gives CDR1 MNHEY, CDR2 SMNVEV (reference sequence).

The J gene is TRBJ1-6, the V gene TRBV6-5, with D unresolved. Trimming removed 6 bases from V and 12 bases from J, with 21 bases in between. The CDR3 totals 15 residues. CDR1 is MNHEY and CDR2 is SVGAGI in the germline V gene. In DNA, the CDR3 is TGTGCCAGCAGAAGGACTGCCGCGTGGGGTGGACCCCTCCACTTT. This encodes CASRRTAAWGGPLHF.

This chain connects TRBV27 to TRBJ2-7; D tentatively reads TRBD1 or TRBD2 (5 bases each). The CDR3 length is 16 residues. Between the trimmed V and J ends, which lost 4 bases and 6 bases, there was a span of 22 bases. CDR1 and CDR2 from the germline V gene are MNHEY and SMNVEV (reference sequence). The CDR3 DNA is TGTGCCAGCAGTTCCTCGGTGGGAATGAGGGGAGTCGAGCAGTACTTC. Translated, it gives CASSSSVGMRGVEQYF.

The V gene is TRBV7-2, the J gene TRBJ1-1; D remains ambiguous. CDR3 length: 13 amino acids. Germline CDR1 SGHTA, CDR2 FQGNSA. V was trimmed by 1 base and J by 5 bases, leaving 8 bases between them. The CDR3 nucleotides are TGTGCCAGCAGCTTAGTCCTGAGGACTGAAGCTTTCTTT. This gives the protein CASSLVLRTEAFF.

This chain connects TRBV27 to TRBJ2-4, with D unresolved. CDR3 size: 14 residues. In germline, CDR1 is MNHEY, CDR2 SMNVEV (reference sequence). Trimming shortened V by 6 bases and J by 5 bases, and 14 bases separated the two germline ends. CDR3 DNA sequence: TGTGCCAGCAGGAATCTCGCGACCGAAAACATTCAGTACTTC. This sequence encodes CASRNLATENIQYF.

The CDR3: CASSLYPTEADTQYF. The CDR3, as DNA: TGCGCCAGCAGCTTGTACCCCACTGAAGCAGATACGCAGTATTTT. The chain combines TRBV5-1 with TRBJ2-3, with D hard to call. This CDR3 spans 15 amino acids. Germline V gene sequence: CDR1 SGHRS, CDR2 YFSETQ. Trimming stripped 1 base from V and 4 bases from J, with 13 bases between.

The chain couples TRBV5-1 to TRBJ1-2; TRBD1 aligns across 9 bases. Per the germline V gene, CDR1 is SGHRS and CDR2 is YFSETQ. The CDR3 is 14 amino acids. Germline trimming cut 3 bases from V and 4 bases from J; bases unmatched to any gene: 4. The CDR3 spells CASSSPGQGYGYTF. CDR3 sequence (DNA): TGCGCCAGCAGCTCTCCGGGACAGGGCTATGGCTACACCTTC.

The chain is built from TRBV27 and TRBJ1-3; a weak D match, TRBD1 (5 bases). The V and J ends lost 2 bases and 4 bases respectively, with 9 bases between them. Germline CDR1 is MNHEY and CDR2 is SMNVEV (reference sequence). This CDR3 contains 14 residues. The CDR3 region has the DNA TGTGCCAGCAGTTTAGGGGGAAGAGGAAACACCATATATTTT. Translated: CASSLGGRGNTIYF.

The chain combines TRBV13 with TRBJ2-5; D is perhaps TRBD2 (5 bases). The CDR3 covers 13 residues. Trimming cost V 5 bases and J 2 bases, with 9 bases left between them. Germline V gene sequence: CDR1 PRHDT, CDR2 FYEKMQ (reference sequence). CDR3 in DNA: TGTGCCAGCAGCCCCCGGGGTCAAGAGACCCAGTACTTC. This gives the protein CASSPRGQETQYF.

The gene calls are TRBV6-5 and TRBJ1-3; D is ambiguous. Deletions cut 11 bases from V and 0 bases from J, with 5 bases between. From germline, CDR1 is MNHEY and CDR2 SVGAGI. This CDR3 is 11 amino acids long. The CDR3 protein is CAVFSGNTIYF. Written as DNA, the CDR3 is TGTGCCGTGTTCTCTGGAAACACCATATATTTT.

The chain couples TRBV6-4 to TRBJ1-6, with D unresolved. CDR1 is MRHNA, CDR2 SNTAGT, per germline. V was shortened by 5 bases and J by 5 bases, with 7 bases between the two germline ends. This CDR3 contains 13 residues. The CDR3 DNA sequence: TGTGCCAGCAGTCTAAGGGATAATTCACCCCTCCACTTT. This translates into CASSLRDNSPLHF.

This clone was picked up one time. The rearrangement joins TRBV5-1 to TRBJ2-3, with TRBD2 identical over 7 bases. V trimming: 0 bases; J trimming: 2 bases; junction bases outside the gene matches: 15. The CDR3 has 19 residues. From germline, CDR1 is SGHRS and CDR2 YFSETQ. The CDR3, as DNA: TGCGCCAGCAGCTTGGCGATCGGGACTACCCAACCTTTCACAGATACGCAGTATTTT. Translating it yields CASSLAIGTTQPFTDTQYF. The full variable domain, rest sourced from reference TRBV5-1 and TRBJ2-3, is KAGVTQTPRYLIKTRGQQVTLSCSPISGHRSVSWYQQTPGQGLQFLFEYFSETQRNKGNFPGRFSGRQFSNSRSEMNVSTLELGDSALYLCASSLAIGTTQPFTDTQYFGPGTRLTVL.

The chain has TRBV5-1 and TRBJ1-4; D gene ambiguous. Germline V gene data show CDR1 as SGHRS and CDR2 as YFSETQ. V dropped 0 bases and J dropped 0 bases, with 6 bases sitting between them. The CDR3 covers 15 residues. The CDR3 nucleotides read TGCGCCAGCAGCTTGGAAGGATCAACTAATGAAAAACTGTTTTTT. This translates into CASSLEGSTNEKLFF.

The chain carries TRBV6-5 and TRBJ1-2; D is undetermined. This CDR3 comprises 13 residues. Per the germline V gene, CDR1 is MNHEY and CDR2 is SVGAGI. Trimming shortened V by 6 bases and J by 2 bases, and 10 bases separated the two germline ends. The CDR3, as DNA: TGTGCCAGCAGGCACGGACCCAACTATGGCTACACCTTC. It encodes CASRHGPNYGYTF.

V is TRBV12-3 or TRBV12-4 and J is TRBJ1-1; the D is unclear. V was shortened by 3 bases and J by 5 bases, with 10 bases between the two germline ends. The CDR3 has 13 residues. The CDR3 DNA is TGTGCCAGCAGTTTGTGGGCGGGGACTGAAGCTTTCTTT. It is translated as CASSLWAGTEAFF.

This chain uses TRBV7-9 with TRBJ1-2; TRBD1 is a possible D gene (5 bases). V was clipped by 2 bases and J by 4 bases, with 20 bases between them. The CDR3 runs 17 residues. Germline V gives CDR1 SEHNR, CDR2 FQNEAQ (reference sequence). The DNA of the CDR3 is TGTGCCAGCAGCTTACAAACCCCGGGACGGAAAACCTATGGCTACACCTTC. It yields the protein CASSLQTPGRKTYGYTF. Full variable domain (missing parts from reference TRBV7-9 and TRBJ1-2): DTGVSQNPRHKITKRGQNVTFRCDPISEHNRLYWYRQTLGQGPEFLTYFQNEAQLEKSRLLSDRFSAERPKGSFSTLEIQRTEQGDSAMYLCASSLQTPGRKTYGYTFGSGTRLTVV.

The chain carries TRBV5-1 and TRBJ2-2; unclear D gene. V was pared by 0 bases and J by 5 bases, with 5 bases between. The CDR3 is made up of 13 amino acids. Germline CDR1 reads SGHRS; CDR2 reads YFSETQ. The DNA for the CDR3 is TGCGCCAGCAGCTTGGTACCGACCGGGGAGCTGTTTTTT. It is translated as CASSLVPTGELFF.

The chain links TRBV6-6 to TRBJ1-2; 9 nucleotides match TRBD1. The CDR3 totals 13 residues. In germline, CDR1 is MNHNY, CDR2 SVGAGI (reference sequence). V shed 7 bases, J shed 6 bases, and the junction held 6 bases outside the gene matches. The CDR3 loop is CASKPGQGNGYTF. The CDR3 coding sequence is TGTGCCAGCAAACCGGGACAGGGCAATGGCTACACCTTC.